Listed here are 32 T cell receptor beta chains from one sample, sequenced in a study of T cell responses to AZD1222 COVID-19 vaccine. Clones were sequenced by immunoSEQ multiplex PCR, and TCRdb holds only the in-frame ones, with some missing. Among approximately 110,000 clones listed, 85% to 90% were seen once. The sequencing here drew on peripheral blood, taken on day 0 of AZD1222 vaccination. These receptors were taken from an adult in good health.

The genes are TRBV2 and TRBJ2-1, with D hard to call. Looked up from germline, CDR1 is SNHLY and CDR2 is FYNNEI. This CDR3 spans 15 amino acids. V dropped 6 bases and J dropped 5 bases, with 17 bases sitting between them. CDR3 sequence: CASSYTRTADNEQFF. CDR3 bases: TGTGCCAGCAGCTATACTCGGACGGCAGACAATGAGCAGTTCTTC.

The CDR3 DNA is TGTGCCAGCAGTACGGGGGGGGCAGGGGATTCACCCCTCCACTTT. It encodes CASSTGGAGDSPLHF. The chain joins TRBV28 to TRBJ1-6, with a possible D match to TRBD1 (6 bases). The V end was cut by 5 bases, the J end by 8 bases, with 16 bases between. CDR1 and CDR2 from the germline V gene are MDHEN and SYDVKM. The CDR3 runs 15 residues.

The genes are TRBV29-1 and TRBJ1-4; no reliable D call. This CDR3 comprises 14 residues. Trimming left V 6 bases short and J 0 bases short, with 11 bases between. The germline V gene encodes CDR1 SQVTM and CDR2 ANQGSEA. The CDR3 protein is CSVLGETTNEKLFF. DNA of the CDR3: TGCAGCGTCCTCGGGGAAACAACTAATGAAAAACTGTTTTTT.

The rearrangement uses TRBV28 and TRBJ2-7; no firm D call. V was pared by 7 bases and J by 1 base, with 14 bases between. The CDR3 spans 14 residues. Germline V gene data show CDR1 as MDHEN and CDR2 as SYDVKM. CDR3 in DNA: TGTGCCAGCATTAGTTTTATTGGGTCCTACGAGCAGTACTTC. Translating gives CASISFIGSYEQYF.

The J gene is TRBJ2-3, the V gene TRBV9, with D possibly TRBD2 on 6 matching bases. Trimming shortened V by 0 bases and J by 5 bases, and 13 bases separated the two germline ends. The CDR3 length is 15 residues. Germline CDR1 and CDR2: SGDLS and YYNGEE. The CDR3 DNA reads TGTGCCAGCAGCGTAGGGGGACTCGCGGGAGATACGCAGTATTTT. Its translation: CASSVGGLAGDTQYF.

V and J are TRBV4-2 and TRBJ2-1; TRBD1 or TRBD2 may be the D gene (6 bases each). Germline V gene sequence: CDR1 LGHNA, CDR2 YNFKEQ. The CDR3 is 16 amino acids. The ends were cut back, 3 bases at V and 8 bases at J, with 20 bases in the middle. CDR3: CASSQQSGAGGDEQFF. The CDR3 DNA sequence: TGTGCCAGCAGCCAGCAGTCGGGGGCTGGGGGAGATGAGCAGTTCTTC.

This chain joins TRBV24-1 and TRBJ2-2, with a possible D match to TRBD2 (6 bases). Germline CDR1 KGHDR, CDR2 SFDVKD. The V end lost 3 bases, the J end lost 3 bases, and 16 bases lay between the germline ends. The CDR3 runs 17 residues. The CDR3 reads CATSDPGSPGDTGELFF. CDR3 in DNA: TGTGCCACCAGTGATCCTGGGTCCCCGGGGGACACCGGGGAGCTGTTTTTT.

This clone appeared a single time. The chain joins TRBV20-1 to TRBJ1-5; weak D call: TRBD1 (5 bases). There are 14 residues in the CDR3. Deletions cut 3 bases from V and 2 bases from J, with 11 bases between. Per germline, CDR1 DFQATT and CDR2 SNEGSKA (reference sequence). CDR3 bases: TGCAGTGCTAGTAAGGGGCCGCGCAATCAGCCCCAGCATTTT. This sequence encodes CSASKGPRNQPQHF.

V is TRBV30 and J is TRBJ2-6; D is undetermined. The germline V gene has CDR1 GTSNPN and CDR2 SVGIG (reference sequence). This CDR3 has 12 residues. The ends were cut back, 7 bases at V and 3 bases at J, with 7 bases in the middle. CDR3 DNA sequence: TGTGCCTCTTCACATGGGGCCAACGTCCTGACTTTC. This encodes CASSHGANVLTF.

The rearrangement joins TRBV24-1 to TRBJ2-3; 9 positions match TRBD2. Trimming took 7 bases from V and 1 from J; bases not matched to a gene: 5. This CDR3 is 15 amino acids long. The germline CDR1 and CDR2 sequences are KGHDR and SFDVKD. This chain's CDR3 is CATRRTSDRTDTQYF. The CDR3 coding sequence is TGTGCCACCAGGAGGACTAGCGATCGCACAGATACGCAGTATTTT.

The rearrangement uses TRBV5-1 and TRBJ1-3; the match to TRBD1 covers 9 bases. This CDR3 has 17 residues. V trimming: 2 bases; J trimming: 5 bases; junction bases outside the gene matches: 11. The germline gives CDR1 SGHRS, CDR2 YFSETQ. The CDR3: CASSLTLGTGRRNTIYF. CDR3 bases: TGCGCCAGCAGCTTAACCCTTGGGACAGGGCGGAGAAACACCATATATTTT.

The rearrangement uses TRBV7-2 and TRBJ2-3, with D hard to call. Germline CDR1 and CDR2: SGHTA and FQGNSA. The V end was cut by 5 bases, the J end by 4 bases, with 10 bases between. This CDR3 spans 13 amino acids. CDR3 sequence (DNA): TGTGCCAGCAGCCCCCGGGCGCCAGATACGCAGTATTTT. Translated: CASSPRAPDTQYF.

The V gene is TRBV5-5, the J gene TRBJ2-7; 10 bases are shared with TRBD1. V dropped 0 bases and J dropped 13; count of bases not matched to a gene: 16. This CDR3 comprises 16 residues. CDR1 SGHKS and CDR2 YYEKEE come from the germline V gene (reference sequence). CDR3 bases: TGTGCCAGCAGCTTGGCCGTATCTCAAAGACAGGGGGCTTCTTACTTC. This translates into CASSLAVSQRQGASYF. Full variable domain (missing parts from reference TRBV5-5 and TRBJ2-7): DAGVTQSPTHLIKTRGQQVTLRCSPISGHKSVSWYQQVLGQGPQFIFQYYEKEERGRGNFPDRFSARQFPNYSSELNVNALLLGDSALYLCASSLAVSQRQGASYFGPGTRLTVT.

This clone was detected a few times. Other nucleotide sequences from this sample produce the same CDR3. This chain links TRBV25-1 with TRBJ1-1; D unresolved. Germline V gene data show CDR1 as MGHDK and CDR2 as SYGVNS. This CDR3 contains 13 residues. Trimming stripped 1 base from V and 5 bases from J, with 8 bases between. CDR3 DNA sequence: TGTGCCAGCAGTGAATGGGGAGGGACTGAAGCTTTCTTT. Translating it yields CASSEWGGTEAFF.

This clone was seen only a few times. The chain employs TRBV19 and TRBJ1-6; the D gene is possibly TRBD1 (5 bases). Trimming took off 5 bases at V and 0 bases at J, with 14 bases between the two ends. The germline gives CDR1 LNHDA, CDR2 SQIVND (reference sequence). The CDR3 contains 17 residues. DNA for the CDR3: TGTGCCAGTAGTGCGACAGCCTCCTACTCCTATAATTCACCCCTCCACTTT. It codes for CASSATASYSYNSPLHF.

This clone has just one count. The chain carries TRBV6-2 or TRBV6-3 and TRBJ2-4; the match to TRBD2 covers 10 bases. CDR3 length: 18 residues. Germline CDR1 MNHEY, CDR2 SVGEGT. J was trimmed by 1 base and V by 6 bases; bases with no gene match: 12. The CDR3 protein is CASSPGVAGGWAKNIQYF. CDR3 bases: TGTGCCAGCAGCCCTGGGGTAGCGGGGGGTTGGGCCAAAAACATTCAGTACTTC.

The chain uses TRBV7-2 and TRBJ2-7; D is unresolved. The CDR3 covers 17 residues. The V gene's germline CDR1 is SGHTA and CDR2 FQGNSA. V was pared by 5 bases and J by 0 bases, with 20 bases between. The CDR3, as DNA: TGTGCCAGCAGCAGAACGAGTCCTGCCGGAAGCTCCTACGAGCAGTACTTC. This codes for CASSRTSPAGSSYEQYF.

V usage is TRBV14 and J usage is TRBJ2-7; 7 bases are shared with TRBD1. CDR1 is SGHDN, CDR2 FVKESK, per germline. This CDR3 spans 17 amino acids. The J segment lost 2 bases and the V segment lost 2 bases, leaving 12 bases of the junction unmatched. CDR3 sequence reads: CASSQFRQGRVPYEQYF. In nucleotides, the CDR3 is TGTGCCAGCAGCCAATTCCGACAGGGAAGGGTCCCCTACGAGCAGTACTTC. Combining the CDR3 with reference TRBV14 and TRBJ2-7 gives the whole variable domain EAGVTQFPSHSVIEKGQTVTLRCDPISGHDNLYWYRRVMGKEIKFLLHFVKESKQDESGMPNNRFLAERTGGTYSTLKVQPAELEDSGVYFCASSQFRQGRVPYEQYFGPGTRLTVT.

The chain employs TRBV10-3 and TRBJ2-5, with 8 bases lining up with TRBD1. This CDR3 spans 16 amino acids. Per germline, CDR1 ENHRY and CDR2 SYGVKD. The trim removed 5 bases at V and 5 bases at J, leaving 13 bases unmatched. The CDR3 nucleotides are TGTGCCATCAGTAACGCACAGGACAGGGCGGGGGAGACCCAGTACTTC. It encodes CAISNAQDRAGETQYF.

The chain combines TRBV11-2 with TRBJ2-1; D ambiguous. V lost 5 bases to trimming and J lost 3 bases, with 11 bases between them. The length of the CDR3 is 14 residues. Germline values: CDR1 SGHAT, CDR2 FQNNGV. For the CDR3, the DNA is TGTGCCAGCAGCCTACTACCTCGCTACAATGAGCAGTTCTTC. Translating it yields CASSLLPRYNEQFF.

The V call is TRBV18, the J call TRBJ2-5, with 7 nucleotides matching TRBD1. Germline V gives CDR1 KGHSH, CDR2 LQKENI. CDR3 length: 14 residues. V lost 3 bases and J lost 4; bases outside the gene matches: 5. CDR3 sequence (DNA): TGTGCCAGCTCACCTCAGGGACAGTCAGAGACCCAGTACTTC. Protein product: CASSPQGQSETQYF.

V is TRBV4-1 and J is TRBJ1-2, with TRBD1 identical over 8 bases. V lost 0 bases to trimming and J lost 8 bases; unmatched junction nucleotides: 5. Germline V gene sequence: CDR1 MGHRA, CDR2 YSYEKL. This CDR3 has 14 residues. CDR3 in amino acids: CASSQEDRVGGYTF. The CDR3 DNA reads TGCGCCAGCAGCCAAGAGGACAGGGTGGGCGGCTACACCTTC.

The CDR3 loop is CASSQGQTNTGELFF. For the CDR3, the DNA is TGTGCCAGCAGCCAAGGACAGACGAACACCGGGGAGCTGTTTTTT. This chain connects TRBV11-3 to TRBJ2-2; maybe TRBD1 (6 bases). Trimming pared 5 bases from V and 0 bases from J, leaving 10 bases between. The CDR3 totals 15 residues. The germline CDR1 and CDR2 sequences are SGHNT and YENEEA.

This rearrangement joins TRBV2 to TRBJ1-4, with D tentatively TRBD1 (6 bases). V was trimmed by 1 base and J by 7 bases, leaving 13 bases between them. The CDR3 length is 15 residues. In germline, CDR1 is SNHLY, CDR2 FYNNEI. CDR3 in DNA: TGTGCCAGCAGTGAAGAGCAGGGGTTGGTTGAAAAACTGTTTTTT. Its translation is CASSEEQGLVEKLFF.

This sequence joins TRBV6-5 and TRBJ1-1; D remains unclear. V dropped 4 bases and J dropped 1 base, with 7 bases sitting between them. The CDR3 consists of 13 residues. The germline gives CDR1 MNHEY, CDR2 SVGAGI. CDR3 nucleotides: TGTGCCAGCAGTTCAGGACGGAACACTGAAGCTTTCTTT. It translates to CASSSGRNTEAFF.

The J gene is TRBJ2-3, the V gene TRBV14, with a possible D match to TRBD2 (6 bases). Per the germline V gene, CDR1 is SGHDN and CDR2 is FVKESK. V lost 2 bases to trimming and J lost 6 bases, with 15 bases between them. The length of the CDR3 is 15 residues. The DNA for the CDR3 is TGTGCCAGCAGCCAAATTAGCGGCGCGGTGGATACGCAGTATTTT. Protein product: CASSQISGAVDTQYF.

This chain links TRBV11-3 with TRBJ2-3, with D possibly TRBD1 on 5 matching bases. The CDR3 has 14 amino acids. Trimming cost V 2 bases and J 1 base, with 7 bases left between them. Germline values: CDR1 SGHNT, CDR2 YENEEA. The CDR3 region is CASSLIGGTDTQYF. CDR3 nucleotide sequence: TGTGCCAGCAGCTTAATAGGGGGCACAGATACGCAGTATTTT. Together with reference TRBV11-3 and TRBJ2-3, the CDR3 gives the full variable domain: EAGVVQSPRYKIIEKKQPVAFWCNPISGHNTLYWYLQNLGQGPELLIRYENEEAVDDSQLPKDRFSAERLKGVDSTLKIQPAELGDSAVYLCASSLIGGTDTQYFGPGTRLTVL.

The V call is TRBV6-5, the J call TRBJ2-4; TRBD1 matches 9 bases. This CDR3 is built from 14 residues. The germline V gene encodes CDR1 MNHEY and CDR2 SVGAGI. J was trimmed by 15 bases and V by 0 bases; bases with no gene match: 9. The CDR3 loop reads CASSYSILGTGLYF. DNA of the CDR3: TGTGCCAGCAGTTACTCGATACTTGGGACAGGGCTGTACTTC.

The chain carries TRBV20-1 and TRBJ1-5; no definite D call. This CDR3 is built from 12 residues. Trimming took off 3 bases at V and 5 bases at J, with 8 bases between the two ends. Per the germline V gene, CDR1 is DFQATT and CDR2 is SNEGSKA (reference sequence). DNA for the CDR3: TGCAGTGCTAGTTCTGGGTATCAGCCCCAGCATTTT. Protein: CSASSGYQPQHF.

The chain employs TRBV6-4 and TRBJ2-3, with 7 positions matching TRBD2. The germline CDR1 and CDR2 sequences are MRHNA and SNTAGT. V was clipped by 2 bases and J by 3 bases; unmatched bases: 2. The CDR3 spans 14 residues. In nucleotides, the CDR3 is TGTGCCAGCAGTGACGGACTAGAAACAGATACGCAGTATTTT. This translates into CASSDGLETDTQYF.

The chain couples TRBV30 to TRBJ1-5; TRBD1 aligns across 9 bases. CDR3 length: 15 residues. Trimming cost V 0 bases and J 6 bases; bases outside gene matches: 6. CDR1 and CDR2 (germline): GTSNPN, SVGIG (reference sequence). The CDR3 is CAWSVPGQGFQPQHF. In DNA, the CDR3 is TGTGCCTGGAGTGTACCCGGACAGGGGTTTCAGCCCCAGCATTTT.

The chain carries TRBV11-3 and TRBJ2-2, with TRBD2 matching over 10 bases. The germline V gene has CDR1 SGHNT and CDR2 YENEEA. Trimming took 5 bases from V and 4 from J; bases not matched to a gene: 7. The CDR3 runs 16 residues. The CDR3 reads CASSPQTSGFTGELFF. The CDR3 region has the DNA TGTGCCAGCAGCCCACAGACTAGCGGGTTCACCGGGGAGCTGTTTTTT.